Sequencing of this T cell receptor (beta chain) was carried out in a study of technical replicates of blood from a handful of donors (dated by TCRdb to about 2017). This clone was seen more than once but under ten times. There is no known antigen for this receptor. Per-base qualities were not stored, and no clone one base away is much larger. The germline V gene (reference sequence) supplies CDR1 PRHDT and CDR2 FYEKMQ. Measured from the cysteine to the phenylalanine, the CDR3 is 16 residues long. Only the CDR3 DNA stays, 48 bases, in frame from base 1. From V the trimming removes 5 bases and from J it removes 4 bases, while the gene matches leave 8 bases of the junction unaccounted for. Libraries were built with the immunoSEQ multiplex PCR assay. TCRdb's version of the immuneACCESS table is confined to in-frame rearrangements and falls short of the full clone set. An unresolved V gene accounts for under half of the shortfall where checked; the remainder is of unknown origin. Within this sample are tens of thousands of clones, with approximately 90% of them counted one time only. About 4.9% of the sample rests with the top ten.

The chain employs TRBV13 and TRBJ2-1; 10 bases in between match TRBD2. This TCR came from a human donor in good health. Some clones in this sample may be carry-over from other donors' samples. The material sequenced was PBMCs. The nucleotides are TGTGCCAGCAGCCCCAGCCTAGCGGGGGTTTACAATGAGCAGTTCTTC. Translated, this gives CASSPSLAGVYNEQFF.